One TCR beta chain is described in this entry. What it binds is not known. The CDR3 is 15 amino acids. J lost 5 bases, V lost 5 bases, and 8 bases had no gene match. Germline V gene lookup returns CDR1 PRHDT and CDR2 FYEKMQ (reference sequence). This entry belongs to a study of cytomegalovirus exposure and HLA in healthy donors. Study details: Among around 170 million T cells, an earlier analysis found about 100 million unique TCR beta sequences.

Researchers ran the PCR with 60 Vbeta and 13 Jbeta primers. Produced via immunoSEQ multiplex PCR; TCRdb's table is partial and in-frame only. The top ten hold around 18% of the sample, which has around 38,000 clones, 55% to 75% seen once. Points from the study as a whole: Under in vitro conditions, a few CMV-associated chains were confirmed as specific for CMV antigens. An Asian-associated ancestry cluster reportedly showed fewer N-insertions than the roughly 670-donor mean in a later analysis. In most subjects, TCR beta sequences reportedly gave accurate predictions of HLA-A and HLA-B alleles.

The sequence derives from a man aged 50 or older in good health and CMV-seropositive. V gene TRBV13 combines with J gene TRBJ2-5, with 10 positions matching TRBD2. Source material: PBMCs. The CDR3 nucleotides read TGTGCCAGCAGCATCCAGCGGGGGGGCCGGGAGACCCAGTACTTC. It is translated as CASSIQRGGRETQYF. Supplemented by reference TRBV13 and TRBJ2-5, the full variable domain reads AAGVIQSPRHLIKEKRETATLKCYPIPRHDTVYWYQQGPGQDPQFLISFYEKMQSDKGSIPDRFSAQQFSDYHSELNMSSLELGDSALYFCASSIQRGGRETQYFGPGTRLLVL.